This TCR beta chain was observed in a study of beta chain features in type 1 diabetes. Across the whole study: Patient and healthy donor groups were alike in age, gender and cell yields. Findings and caveats of the study: The naive, central memory and Treg TCRB repertoires showed an apparent similarity that was greater among patients than among healthy donors. Sequencing the cDNA could make cells with high TCR expression show up more than they should. Across all four CD4+ subsets, people with type 1 diabetes showed modestly shorter TCRB CDR3s.

The whole isolated RNA underwent reverse transcription, so sequencing captured expressed TCRB transcripts. Sequencing was performed with immunoSEQ multiplex PCR; in TCRdb, only in-frame clones are kept and a portion is missing. This sample carries roughly 140,000 clones, around 10% of them seen once, and the ten largest clones take under 0.55%. Researchers reported sorting CD4+ naive, central memory, regulatory and stem cell-like memory cells via CD45RO/CCR7/CD25/CD127/CD95/CD27. As regards this clone: Its antigen remains unknown.

The CDR3 length is 16 residues. V shed 3 bases and J 5 bases; nucleotides not matched to a gene: 13. Germline lookup yields CDR1 SGHRS and CDR2 YFSETQ. This TCR came from a young man with type 1 diabetes. Sequenced sample: central memory CD4+ T cells from blood. V is TRBV5-1 and J is TRBJ2-5; 7 bases agree with TRBD2. The CDR3 protein is CASSSNRGGREETQYF. In nucleotides, the CDR3 is TGCGCCAGCAGCTCCAATCGGGGCGGGAGAGAGGAGACCCAGTACTTC.